This T cell receptor beta chain was captured by sequencing in a study of blood T cell repertoires in COVID-19. About this clone itself: The same CDR3 arises from other DNA sequences in this sample as well.

Study processing details: Reference gene primer amplification gave nucleated cell count estimates. Only in-frame clones appear in the TCRdb table, and some are missing; sequencing was by immunoSEQ multiplex PCR. From that table come the V and J calls and clone size; the DNA was used to work out D and trimming. The data hold roughly 140,000 clones, with 65% to 85% observed a single time. This receptor was taken from a woman aged 55-70 years with acute or convalescent COVID-19. The sequenced sample was peripheral blood.

The CDR3 protein is CASSFLAASTDTQYF. In DNA, the CDR3 is TGTGCCAGCAGCTTCCTAGCGGCTAGCACAGATACGCAGTATTTT. The chain uses TRBV7-2 and TRBJ2-3, with 7 bases matching TRBD2. V lost 3 bases, J lost 0 bases, and 3 bases stayed unmatched. Looked up from germline, CDR1 is SGHTA and CDR2 is FQGNSA. The CDR3 sequence is 15 residues long. Based on the CDR3 plus reference TRBV7-2 and TRBJ2-3, the full variable domain is GAGVSQSPSNKVTEKGKDVELRCDPISGHTALYWYRQSLGQGLEFLIYFQGNSAPDKSGLPSDRFSAERTGGSVSTLTIQRTQQEDSAVYLCASSFLAASTDTQYFGPGTRLTVL.